A selection of T cell receptor beta chains follows, all from one sample in a study of blood T cell repertoires in COVID-19. The repertoire was sequenced with immunoSEQ multiplex PCR; TCRdb's copy has only in-frame clones and lacks some. The sample consists of more than 80,000 clones, roughly 88% of them appearing once. The specimen was peripheral blood. These receptors were collected from a man aged 50 to 59 with active COVID-19. CDR3s include the opening cysteine and the closing phenylalanine or tryptophan. D genes are given only for firm matches. A row's size may be missing; if present it is once, few, many or a size class.

CDR3nt: TGTGCCAGCGGGACCAGGGACAATGGTCAGCCCCAGCATTTT; CDR3aa: CASGTRDNGQPQHF; v_gene: TRBV13; j_gene: TRBJ1-5; d_gene: -; abundance: -
CDR3nt: TGTGCCAGCAGTGAAATCAGTGGGAGGCATTACCTATACACAGATACGCAGTATTTT; CDR3aa: CASSEISGRHYLYTDTQYF; v_gene: TRBV6-1; j_gene: TRBJ2-3; d_gene: -; abundance: -
CDR3nt: TGTGCCATCAGTGGAAGTGGCACCGGGACAGGTCCCTACGAGCAGTACTTC; CDR3aa: CAISGSGTGTGPYEQYF; v_gene: TRBV10-3; j_gene: TRBJ2-7; d_gene: TRBD1; abundance: -
CDR3nt: TGTGCCAGCAGCTTTAGTACGAGTTCCGCTGAAGCTTTCTTT; CDR3aa: CASSFSTSSAEAFF; v_gene: TRBV5-4; j_gene: TRBJ1-1; d_gene: -; abundance: -
CDR3nt: TGCGCCAGCAGCCAAAGCTTCTTCGACAGGGGGATTAATGAAGCTTTCTTT; CDR3aa: CASSQSFFDRGINEAFF; v_gene: TRBV4-1; j_gene: TRBJ1-1; d_gene: TRBD1; abundance: -
CDR3nt: TGCGCCAGCAGCCCCCCAGAGGGCGGGAGGGGATTCGATGAGCAGTTCTTC; CDR3aa: CASSPPEGGRGFDEQFF; v_gene: TRBV5-1; j_gene: TRBJ2-1; d_gene: TRBD2; abundance: -
CDR3nt: TGTGCCAGCAGCTTATGGTCCCCAGGGGCCTCCTACGAGCAGTACTTC; CDR3aa: CASSLWSPGASYEQYF; v_gene: TRBV7-9; j_gene: TRBJ2-7; d_gene: -; abundance: -
CDR3nt: TGTGCCAGTAGTAGATCCGGGACAGTCAACAACTATGGCTACACCTTC; CDR3aa: CASSRSGTVNNYGYTF; v_gene: TRBV19; j_gene: TRBJ1-2; d_gene: TRBD1; abundance: -
CDR3nt: TGTGCCAGTAGGCAAGGTCAGGATTCTGGCTACACCTTC; CDR3aa: CASRQGQDSGYTF; v_gene: TRBV19; j_gene: TRBJ1-2; d_gene: -; abundance: -
CDR3nt: TGTGCCAGCAGCTTAACCCCCGGGACAAGTTTGAACACTGAAGCTTTCTTT; CDR3aa: CASSLTPGTSLNTEAFF; v_gene: TRBV5-6; j_gene: TRBJ1-1; d_gene: -; abundance: -
CDR3nt: TGCGCCAGCAGCCAAGATGAGTTGTTCCCCTATGGCTACACCTTC; CDR3aa: CASSQDELFPYGYTF; v_gene: TRBV4-1; j_gene: TRBJ1-2; d_gene: -; abundance: -
CDR3nt: TGCGCCAGCAGCTTGGAGGGACAGGGGACCGGGGAGCTGTTTTTT; CDR3aa: CASSLEGQGTGELFF; v_gene: TRBV5-1; j_gene: TRBJ2-2; d_gene: TRBD1; abundance: -
CDR3nt: TGTGCCAGCAGCTTGGTAGCGGGGGGTAACAATGAGCAGTTCTTC; CDR3aa: CASSLVAGGNNEQFF; v_gene: TRBV5-4; j_gene: TRBJ2-1; d_gene: TRBD2; abundance: -
CDR3nt: TGTGCCAGCAGCCTAGGGGGAGGTCATAATGAAAAACTGTTTTTT; CDR3aa: CASSLGGGHNEKLFF; v_gene: TRBV9; j_gene: TRBJ1-4; d_gene: -; abundance: once
CDR3nt: TGTGCCAGCAGTGTAACAGGGGGCGATCAGCCCCAGCATTTT; CDR3aa: CASSVTGGDQPQHF; v_gene: TRBV6-4; j_gene: TRBJ1-5; d_gene: TRBD1; abundance: -
CDR3nt: TGTGCCACCAGTGATTGGGCAAGGTACGTCTACAATGAGCAGTTCTTC; CDR3aa: CATSDWARYVYNEQFF; v_gene: TRBV24-1; j_gene: TRBJ2-1; d_gene: -; abundance: -
CDR3nt: TGTGCCTGGAGTGTACTAACAGGGGGCCTGTCTGGCTACACCTTC; CDR3aa: CAWSVLTGGLSGYTF; v_gene: TRBV30; j_gene: TRBJ1-2; d_gene: TRBD1; abundance: few
CDR3nt: TGTGCCAGCAGCACTCAGGGGGTTCAGTACTTC; CDR3aa: CASSTQGVQYF; v_gene: TRBV7-2; j_gene: TRBJ2-7; d_gene: TRBD1; abundance: -
CDR3nt: TGTGCCAGCAGCTACGACTCTCCGGGACAGGGTTTGGGCTACACCTTC; CDR3aa: CASSYDSPGQGLGYTF; v_gene: TRBV7-8; j_gene: TRBJ1-2; d_gene: TRBD1; abundance: -
CDR3nt: TGTGCCACCAGTGATTTTGGCGGGGCCTACAATGAGCAGTTCTTC; CDR3aa: CATSDFGGAYNEQFF; v_gene: TRBV24-1; j_gene: TRBJ2-1; d_gene: -; abundance: once
CDR3nt: TGTGCCAGCAGTTACTCGTCTGTCTCCTACGAGCAGTACTTC; CDR3aa: CASSYSSVSYEQYF; v_gene: TRBV6-2/TRBV6-3; j_gene: TRBJ2-7; d_gene: -; abundance: -
CDR3nt: TGTGCCAGCAGCGTAGTTCAGAACACCGGGGAGCTGTTTTTT; CDR3aa: CASSVVQNTGELFF; v_gene: TRBV9; j_gene: TRBJ2-2; d_gene: -; abundance: -
CDR3nt: TGTGCCAGCAGCTTGGTACTAGCGGGAGGGGAGACCCAGTACTTC; CDR3aa: CASSLVLAGGETQYF; v_gene: TRBV5-4; j_gene: TRBJ2-5; d_gene: TRBD2; abundance: few
CDR3nt: TGTGCCAGCAGTCCCGACAGGGGCTCCTCCTACGAGCAGTACTTC; CDR3aa: CASSPDRGSSYEQYF; v_gene: TRBV25-1; j_gene: TRBJ2-7; d_gene: TRBD1; abundance: few
CDR3nt: TGCGCCAGCAGCCAAGCGGCACAGGGCTCTTTTTCACCCCTCCACTTT; CDR3aa: CASSQAAQGSFSPLHF; v_gene: TRBV4-1; j_gene: TRBJ1-6; d_gene: -; abundance: -
CDR3nt: TGTGCCAGCAGCCACTTTGGCTACACCTTC; CDR3aa: CASSHFGYTF; v_gene: TRBV6-6; j_gene: TRBJ1-2; d_gene: -; abundance: few
CDR3nt: TGTGCCAGCAGCGTAGGGGGCGGTTTGTATCAGCCCCAGCATTTT; CDR3aa: CASSVGGGLYQPQHF; v_gene: TRBV9; j_gene: TRBJ1-5; d_gene: -; abundance: -
CDR3nt: TGTGCCAGTTCGAGGGGGACGAACACAGATACGCAGTATTTT; CDR3aa: CASSRGTNTDTQYF; v_gene: TRBV19; j_gene: TRBJ2-3; d_gene: -; abundance: -
CDR3nt: TGTGCCAGCAGCAAAGGGGGACGGACTAATGAAAAACTGTTTTTT; CDR3aa: CASSKGGRTNEKLFF; v_gene: TRBV6-5; j_gene: TRBJ1-4; d_gene: -; abundance: -
CDR3nt: TGTGCCAGCAGCTCGACAGGGGTCTATGGCTACACCTTC; CDR3aa: CASSSTGVYGYTF; v_gene: TRBV5-6; j_gene: TRBJ1-2; d_gene: TRBD1; abundance: -
CDR3nt: TGTGCCAGCAGTCCGCCGGGGAGCTCCTATAATTCACCCCTCCACTTT; CDR3aa: CASSPPGSSYNSPLHF; v_gene: TRBV27; j_gene: TRBJ1-6; d_gene: -; abundance: -
CDR3nt: TGTGCCAGCAGCCGGGGGGACGTTCCCTACGAGCAGTACTTC; CDR3aa: CASSRGDVPYEQYF; v_gene: TRBV16; j_gene: TRBJ2-7; d_gene: -; abundance: -
CDR3nt: TGTGCCAGCAGCTTAGCCAGGGAGAACACCGGGGAGCTGTTTTTT; CDR3aa: CASSLARENTGELFF; v_gene: TRBV5-4; j_gene: TRBJ2-2; d_gene: -; abundance: -
CDR3nt: TGTGCCAGCAGCTTTCGGACAGTTAGAAATGGCTACACCTTC; CDR3aa: CASSFRTVRNGYTF; v_gene: TRBV7-4; j_gene: TRBJ1-2; d_gene: -; abundance: -
CDR3nt: TGTGCCAGCACACGGACACTTATGAACACTGAAGCTTTCTTT; CDR3aa: CASTRTLMNTEAFF; v_gene: TRBV4-2; j_gene: TRBJ1-1; d_gene: -; abundance: -
CDR3nt: TGTGCCAGCAGAACAAATCCCTACGAGCAGTACTTC; CDR3aa: CASRTNPYEQYF; v_gene: TRBV28; j_gene: TRBJ2-7; d_gene: -; abundance: -
CDR3nt: TGTGCCAGCAGCAGAATCGGTAATGAGCAGTTCTTC; CDR3aa: CASSRIGNEQFF; v_gene: TRBV5-5; j_gene: TRBJ2-1; d_gene: -; abundance: -
CDR3nt: TGTGCCAGCAGCCAAGAAGTAGGACTTAACCCCGGGGAGCTGTTTTTT; CDR3aa: CASSQEVGLNPGELFF; v_gene: TRBV3-1/TRBV3-2; j_gene: TRBJ2-2; d_gene: -; abundance: -
CDR3nt: TGTGCCAGCAGTTTAGGACAGGGAAGAGGCTACACCTTC; CDR3aa: CASSLGQGRGYTF; v_gene: TRBV27; j_gene: TRBJ1-2; d_gene: TRBD1; abundance: -
CDR3nt: TGTGCCAGCAGTCGAGCGGGAGTTGGCGTCCAAGAGACCCAGTACTTC; CDR3aa: CASSRAGVGVQETQYF; v_gene: TRBV6-6; j_gene: TRBJ2-5; d_gene: TRBD2; abundance: -
CDR3nt: TGTGCCAGCAGTGGATCTCACAGGGGGGCGCCATACGAGCAGTACTTC; CDR3aa: CASSGSHRGAPYEQYF; v_gene: TRBV6-1; j_gene: TRBJ2-7; d_gene: TRBD1; abundance: -
CDR3nt: TGTTTGGCCGGACAGACCTCCTACGAGCAGTACTTC; CDR3aa: CLAGQTSYEQYF; v_gene: TRBV27; j_gene: TRBJ2-7; d_gene: -; abundance: -
CDR3nt: TGCGCCAGCAGCCTCGGACGGCTAGCGGGACCCCTTAACCTCCGCAATGAGCAGTTCTTC; CDR3aa: CASSLGRLAGPLNLRNEQFF; v_gene: TRBV4-1; j_gene: TRBJ2-1; d_gene: TRBD2; abundance: -
CDR3nt: TGTGCCAGCAGCTTAGGGGACAGCGGGAGTTACAATGAGCAGTTCTTC; CDR3aa: CASSLGDSGSYNEQFF; v_gene: TRBV7-8; j_gene: TRBJ2-1; d_gene: -; abundance: -
CDR3nt: TGTGCCAGTAGTCCCTTAGCGGGAGGGGGGAATGAGCAGTTCTTC; CDR3aa: CASSPLAGGGNEQFF; v_gene: TRBV19; j_gene: TRBJ2-1; d_gene: TRBD2; abundance: -